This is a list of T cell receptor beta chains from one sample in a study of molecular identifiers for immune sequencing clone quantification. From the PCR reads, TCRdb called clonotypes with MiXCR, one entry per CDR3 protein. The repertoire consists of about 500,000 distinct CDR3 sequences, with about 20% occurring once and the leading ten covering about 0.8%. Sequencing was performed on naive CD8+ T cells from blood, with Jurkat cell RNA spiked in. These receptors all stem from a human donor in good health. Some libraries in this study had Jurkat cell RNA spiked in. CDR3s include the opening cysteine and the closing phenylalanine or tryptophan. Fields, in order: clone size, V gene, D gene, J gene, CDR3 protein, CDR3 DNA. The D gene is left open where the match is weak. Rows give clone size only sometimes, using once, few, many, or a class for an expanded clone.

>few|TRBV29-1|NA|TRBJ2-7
CSVVGRDSSYEQYF
TGCAGCGTTGTGGGGCGTGACAGCTCCTACGAGCAGTACTTC
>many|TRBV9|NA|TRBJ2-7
CASSVDPDAAYEQYF
TGTGCCAGCAGCGTGGACCCGGATGCGGCCTACGAGCAGTACTTC
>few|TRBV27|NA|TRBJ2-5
CASSLSTLETQYF
TGTGCCAGCAGTTTATCGACCTTGGAGACCCAGTACTTC
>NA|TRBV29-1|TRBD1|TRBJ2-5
CSADRGLETQYF
TGCAGCGCCGACAGGGGGTTGGAGACCCAGTACTTC
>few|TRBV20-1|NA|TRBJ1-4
CSARAHTGLATNEKLFF
TGCAGTGCTAGAGCTCACACAGGACTTGCAACTAATGAAAAACTGTTTTTT
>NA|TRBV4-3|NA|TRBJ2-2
CASSQDSGFSNTGELFF
TGCGCCAGCAGCCAAGATAGTGGCTTCTCGAACACCGGGGAGCTGTTTTTT
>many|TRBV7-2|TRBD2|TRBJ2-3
CASSQISGERTDTQYF
TGTGCCAGCAGCCAGATTAGCGGGGAGCGCACAGATACGCAGTATTTT
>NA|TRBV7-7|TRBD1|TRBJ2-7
CASSLGEGQGTYEQYF
TGTGCTAGCAGCTTAGGGGAGGGACAGGGTACCTACGAGCAGTACTTC
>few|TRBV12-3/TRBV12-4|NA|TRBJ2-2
CASSFSGRTGELFF
TGTGCCAGCAGTTTTTCGGGACGGACCGGGGAGCTGTTTTTT
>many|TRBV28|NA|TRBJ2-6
CASGIGGSGANVLTF
TGTGCCAGCGGTATCGGGGGCTCCGGGGCCAACGTCCTGACTTTC
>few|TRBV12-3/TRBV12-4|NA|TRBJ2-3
CASSPPQGPSTDTQYF
TGTGCCAGCAGTCCCCCCCAGGGGCCTTCCACAGATACGCAGTATTTT
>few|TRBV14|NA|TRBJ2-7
CASSQVHPPGSFEQYF
TGTGCCAGCAGCCAAGTACACCCGCCTGGATCATTCGAGCAGTACTTC
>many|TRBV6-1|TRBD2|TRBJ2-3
CASSEAAWIRRGGTDTQYF
TGTGCCAGCAGTGAAGCTGCGTGGATTCGGCGGGGGGGCACAGATACGCAGTATTTT
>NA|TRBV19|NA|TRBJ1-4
CASSWAGGNEKLFF
TGTGCCAGTTCATGGGCGGGGGGCAATGAAAAACTGTTTTTT